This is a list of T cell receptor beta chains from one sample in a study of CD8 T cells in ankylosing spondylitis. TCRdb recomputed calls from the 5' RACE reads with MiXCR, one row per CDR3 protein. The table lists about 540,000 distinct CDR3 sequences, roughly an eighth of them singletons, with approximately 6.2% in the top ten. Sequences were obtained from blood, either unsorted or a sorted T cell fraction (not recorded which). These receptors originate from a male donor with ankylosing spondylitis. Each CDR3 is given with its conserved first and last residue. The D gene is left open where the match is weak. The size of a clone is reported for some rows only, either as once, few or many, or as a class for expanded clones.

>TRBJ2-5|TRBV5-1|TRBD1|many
TGCGCCAGCAGCGGGATGGGACAGGGGGTAGGAGAGACCCAGTACTTC
CASSGMGQGVGETQYF
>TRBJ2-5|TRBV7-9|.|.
TGTGCCAGCAGCCCGTGGACAAAACAAGAGACCCAGTACTTC
CASSPWTKQETQYF
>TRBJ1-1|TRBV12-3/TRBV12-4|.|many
TGTGCCAGCCGAGACAACATGAACACTGAAGCTTTCTTT
CASRDNMNTEAFF
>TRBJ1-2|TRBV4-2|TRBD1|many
TGTGCCAGCAGCCAACAAAAGACAGGGGACTATGGCTACACCTTC
CASSQQKTGDYGYTF
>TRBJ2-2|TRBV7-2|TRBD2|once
TGTGCCAGCAGCTTAGTGCTGGGAGGGATCCGGGAGCTGTTTTTT
CASSLVLGGIRELFF
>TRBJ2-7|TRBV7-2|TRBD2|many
TGTGCCAGCAGCTGGGGGACTAGCTCAGAGTACGAGCAGTACTTC
CASSWGTSSEYEQYF
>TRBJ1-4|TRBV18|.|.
TGTGCCAGCTCACCACCGGGGACCTCTAATGAAAAACTGTTTTTT
CASSPPGTSNEKLFF
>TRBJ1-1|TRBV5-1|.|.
TGCGCCAGCACCTTTGGGGGCGCGTGGACTGAAGCTTTCTTT
CASTFGGAWTEAFF
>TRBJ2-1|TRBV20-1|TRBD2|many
TGCAGTGCTAGTTTGCTAGCGGCCAGCTCCTACAATGAGCAGTTCTTC
CSASLLAASSYNEQFF
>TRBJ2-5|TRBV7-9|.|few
TGTGCCAGCAGCTTTATCCCGGCAGGGCGGTACCAAGAGACCCAGTACTTC
CASSFIPAGRYQETQYF
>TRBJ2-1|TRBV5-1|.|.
TGCGCCAGCAGTAAGCAGGGTAACAATGAGCAGTTCTTC
CASSKQGNNEQFF
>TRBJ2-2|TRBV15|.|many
TGTGCCACCAGCAGAGTGGCGCCCGACACCGGGGAGCTGTTTTTT
CATSRVAPDTGELFF
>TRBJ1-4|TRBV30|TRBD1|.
TGTGCCTGGGGAGACAGGGGGCTTCCTAATGAAAAACTGTTTTTT
CAWGDRGLPNEKLFF
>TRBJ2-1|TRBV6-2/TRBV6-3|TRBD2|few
TGTGCCAGCAGTCCGTTTTGGCGGGAGGCCTACAATGAGCAGTTCTTC
CASSPFWREAYNEQFF
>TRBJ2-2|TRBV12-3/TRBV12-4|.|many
TGTGCCAGCAGTCCGGACGGAGGCGCCTTCACCGGGGAGCTGTTTTTT
CASSPDGGAFTGELFF
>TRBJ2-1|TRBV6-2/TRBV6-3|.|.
TGTCCCAGCAGTTACGGCGGTTCCTACAATGAGCAGTTCTTC
CPSSYGGSYNEQFF
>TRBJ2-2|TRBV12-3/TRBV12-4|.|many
TGTGCCAGCAGTTTAAGTGGCGGGAATGAGCTGTTTTTT
CASSLSGGNELFF
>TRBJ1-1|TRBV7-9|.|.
TGTGCCAGCAGCTTAGATGCAGACTGGAACACTGAAGCTTTCTTT
CASSLDADWNTEAFF
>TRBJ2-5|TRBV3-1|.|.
TGTGCCAGCAGCCAAGTCCCGGGGGCCTGGGAGACCCAGTACTTC
CASSQVPGAWETQYF
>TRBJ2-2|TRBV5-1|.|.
TGCGCCAGCAGCAATGGGCGGGCTGGAACCGGGGAGCTGTTTTTT
CASSNGRAGTGELFF
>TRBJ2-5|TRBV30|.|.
TGTGCCTGGAGTAGGGTTGGGGTTCGGCAAGAGACCCAGTACTTC
CAWSRVGVRQETQYF
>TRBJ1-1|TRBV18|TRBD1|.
TGTGCCAGCTCACGAGGGGACAGGGAAGCTTTCTTT
CASSRGDREAFF
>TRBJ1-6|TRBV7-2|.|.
TGTGCCAGCAGCTTCCGGGACGCCCGCCCCCTCCACTTT
CASSFRDARPLHF
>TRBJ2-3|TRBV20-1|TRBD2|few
TGCAGTGCTACTCTAGCGGGTCCAGATACGCAGTATTTT
CSATLAGPDTQYF
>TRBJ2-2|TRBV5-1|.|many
TGCGCCAGCGCGCAGGCGGCCACCGGGGAGCTGTTTTTT
CASAQAATGELFF
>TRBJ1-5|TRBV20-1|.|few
TGCAGTGCTAGGCGGGTTAGCAATCAGCCCCAGCATTTT
CSARRVSNQPQHF
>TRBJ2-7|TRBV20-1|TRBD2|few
TGCAGTGCTAGACCCATAGCGGGAGAGGGCGAGCAGTACTTC
CSARPIAGEGEQYF
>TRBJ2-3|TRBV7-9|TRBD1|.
TGTGCCAGCAGCGACTCCGACAGGGATGGGTTCACAGATACGCAGTATTTT
CASSDSDRDGFTDTQYF
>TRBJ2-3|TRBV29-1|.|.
TGCAGCGTTGAAGAGGACCTTATTAATACGCAGTATTTT
CSVEEDLINTQYF
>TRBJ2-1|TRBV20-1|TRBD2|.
TGCAGTGCCCCCGTCCTAGCGGGATACAATGAGCAGTTCTTC
CSAPVLAGYNEQFF
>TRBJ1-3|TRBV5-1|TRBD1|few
TGCGCCAGCAGGTTCGGGACAGGGATCGGTGGAAACACCATATATTTT
CASRFGTGIGGNTIYF
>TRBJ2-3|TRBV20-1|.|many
TGCAGTGCTCCCCAGGGCACAGATACGCAGTATTTT
CSAPQGTDTQYF
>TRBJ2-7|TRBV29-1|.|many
TGCAGCGTTGAAGATCTCGGCTATTCTGGCGAGCAGTACTTC
CSVEDLGYSGEQYF
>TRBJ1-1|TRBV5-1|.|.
TGCGCCAGCAGTCCGGCGGGGAGGGCGGGGACTGAAGCTTTCTTT
CASSPAGRAGTEAFF
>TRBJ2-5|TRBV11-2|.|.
TGTGCCAGCAGCTTGGACAGCCTCCAAGAGACCCAGTACTTC
CASSLDSLQETQYF
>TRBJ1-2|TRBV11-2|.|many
TGTGCCAGCAGCCAGAATTTTAACTATGGCTACACCTTC
CASSQNFNYGYTF
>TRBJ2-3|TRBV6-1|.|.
TGTGCCAGCAGGCCACGGGCTCCCGCGCTAGATACGCAGTATTTT
CASRPRAPALDTQYF
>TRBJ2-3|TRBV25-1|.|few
TGTGCCAGCAGCCCCCGCCTGGGCAGAAGCACAGATACGCGGTATTTT
CASSPRLGRSTDTRYF
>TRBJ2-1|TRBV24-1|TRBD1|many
TGTGCCACCAGTGATCGCCGGGACAGCTTCATCTACAATGAGCAGTTCTTC
CATSDRRDSFIYNEQFF
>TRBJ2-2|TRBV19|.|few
TGTGCCAGTAGTATAGGGCTAGTCGGCGGGGAGCTGTTTTTT
CASSIGLVGGELFF